This TCR beta chain came from a study of identical twins. The study's findings and limits: Abundant beta clonotypes from cord blood had fewer insertions, unlike memory repertoires, which showed none.

TCRdb re-called the 5' RACE reads through MiXCR, storing one row per CDR3 protein. The repertoire holds 750,000 to 950,000 distinct CDR3 sequences, with approximately 13% as singletons. Concerning this clonotype itself: Its antigen is unknown.

CDR1 is SNHLY, CDR2 FYNNEI, per germline. There are 19 residues in the CDR3. The V end was cut by 0 bases, the J end by 0 bases, with 21 bases between. The sample also formed part of further work on yellow fever vaccine responses in identical twins.

The sequence came from a young woman in good health. The sample taken for sequencing was PBMCs. This sequence joins TRBV2 and TRBJ2-7; D ambiguous. The CDR3 bases are TGTGCCAGCAGTGAAGCGGGGTATTGGGCGGCTGGTAACTCCTACGAGCAGTACGTC. It encodes CASSEAGYWAAGNSYEQYV.